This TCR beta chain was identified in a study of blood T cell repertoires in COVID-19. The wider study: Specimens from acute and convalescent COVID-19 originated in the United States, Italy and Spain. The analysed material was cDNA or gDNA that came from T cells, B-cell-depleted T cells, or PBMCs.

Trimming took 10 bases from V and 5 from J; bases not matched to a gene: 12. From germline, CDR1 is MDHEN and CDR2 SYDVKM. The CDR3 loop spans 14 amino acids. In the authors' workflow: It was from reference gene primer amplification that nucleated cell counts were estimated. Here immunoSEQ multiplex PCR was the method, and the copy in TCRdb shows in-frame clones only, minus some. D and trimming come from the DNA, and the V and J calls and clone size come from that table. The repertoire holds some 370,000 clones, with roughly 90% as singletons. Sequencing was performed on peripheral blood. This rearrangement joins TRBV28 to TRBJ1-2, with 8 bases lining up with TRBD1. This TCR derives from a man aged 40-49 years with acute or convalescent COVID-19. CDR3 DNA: TGTGCCAACAGGGACGACAGGGGAGCTTATGGCTACACCTTC. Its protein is CANRDDRGAYGYTF.